The present TCR beta chain was sequenced within a study of monozygotic twins with inflammatory bowel disease. Broader study findings: Ultimately, a single strong signal or clonotype associated with IBD was not supported.

Of note for this clonotype: The antigen remains unidentified.

The CDR3 runs 11 residues. CDR1 MNHEY and CDR2 SMNVEV come from the germline V gene (reference sequence). After re-calling the 5' RACE reads, TCRdb lists one entry per CDR3 protein, DNA absent. The specimen's table records some 450,000 distinct CDR3 sequences. This TCR was recovered from a human donor with ulcerative colitis or Crohn's disease, or a healthy co-twin of an affected twin (not recorded which). Material for sequencing was blood. The chain joins TRBV27 to TRBJ2-2. This CDR3 reads CASTDTGELFF.